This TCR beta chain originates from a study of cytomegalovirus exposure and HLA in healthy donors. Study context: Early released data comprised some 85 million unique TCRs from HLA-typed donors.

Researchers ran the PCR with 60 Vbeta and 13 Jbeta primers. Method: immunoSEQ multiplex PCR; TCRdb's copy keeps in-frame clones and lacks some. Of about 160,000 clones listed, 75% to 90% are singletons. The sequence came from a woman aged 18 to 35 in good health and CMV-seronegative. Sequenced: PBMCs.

This CDR3 reads CASSSRQAPRQFF. The CDR3 DNA reads TGTGCCAGTAGTAGCCGACAGGCCCCCCGGCAGTTCTTC. V usage is TRBV19 and J usage is TRBJ2-1, with a possible D match to TRBD1 (6 bases). Germline CDR1 is LNHDA and CDR2 is SQIVND (reference sequence). This CDR3 is 13 amino acids long. With 4 bases removed from V and 12 bases from J, the gap between germline ends came to 16 bases.